This T cell receptor (beta chain) emerged from a study of blood T cell repertoires in COVID-19. As originally analysed: Amplifying reference gene primers gave estimates of nucleated cell counts. The method was immunoSEQ multiplex PCR; TCRdb's version includes in-frame clones alone and lacks a portion of them. The DNA was the basis for D and trimming; V, J and clone size are from that table. The sample has under 100,000 clones; roughly 77% are singletons. The origin of this receptor is a human donor in a cohort sampled during active COVID-19. Sample: peripheral blood.

Here the CDR3 DNA reads TGTGCCAGCAGTTACCGCCCTAGCGGGGGGACAGATACGCAGTATTTT. Residues: CASSYRPSGGTDTQYF. This chain links TRBV6-2 or TRBV6-3 with TRBJ2-3; 11 bases line up with TRBD2. J lost 3 bases, V lost 2 bases, and 4 bases had no gene match. Germline V gene sequence: CDR1 MNHEY, CDR2 SVGEGT. This CDR3 has 16 residues.